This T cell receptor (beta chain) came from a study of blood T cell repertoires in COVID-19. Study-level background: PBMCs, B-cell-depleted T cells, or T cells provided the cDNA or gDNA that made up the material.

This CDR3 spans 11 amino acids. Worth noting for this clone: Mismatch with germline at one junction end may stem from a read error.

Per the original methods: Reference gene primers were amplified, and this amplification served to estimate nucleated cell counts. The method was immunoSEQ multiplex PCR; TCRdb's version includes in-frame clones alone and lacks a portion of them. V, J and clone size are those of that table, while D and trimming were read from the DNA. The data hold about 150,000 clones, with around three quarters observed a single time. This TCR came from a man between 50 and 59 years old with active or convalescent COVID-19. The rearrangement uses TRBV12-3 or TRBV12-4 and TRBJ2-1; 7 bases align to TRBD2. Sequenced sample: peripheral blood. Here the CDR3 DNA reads TGTGCCAGCAGTTTTGGGAGGGAGGCTCTCTTC. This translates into CASSFGREALF.